This record covers a single T cell receptor (beta chain). Its antigen specificity is not known. No qualities accompany the bases; no much larger clone lies one base away. A second Seattle source provided samples from volunteer blood donors who had recovered from COVID-19. Whole blood was collected in K2EDTA tubes by collaborating institutions according to the institutions' own protocols. For TCRbeta analysis, collaborators shipped samples as frozen whole blood, isolated PBMCs, or DNA extracted from either of those sample types. After removal of 5 bases from V and 9 bases from J, the junction retains 5 bases not matched to a gene. Reading from cysteine to phenylalanine, the CDR3 counts 14 amino acids. The CDR3 DNA has 42 bases and is translated from base 1. Sequences MDHEN (CDR1) and SYDVKM (CDR2) are obtained from the germline V gene. The data were obtained in a study of blood T cell repertoires in COVID-19 (dated by TCRdb to the early 2020s). As for the study more broadly: The collaborator samples originated in the United States, Italy and Spain and spanned the acute and convalescent phases of COVID-19. The repertoires were released in a freely available public database intended as a resource for research on the immune response to SARS-CoV-2. The dataset comprised deeply sampled blood TCRbeta repertoires from subjects exposed to, actively infected with, or recovered from COVID-19. Where available, HLA class I and class II types were obtained from metadata supplied by the sample provider rather than from assay-based typing. A de-identified subject ID, COVID-19 status, age in years and sex were almost always included in the sample metadata. The prospective study material was composed of cDNA or gDNA derived from T cells, B-cell-depleted T cells, or PBMCs. Samples came from the ongoing ImmuneRACE study (first 160 participants) plus 1,254 subjects from 6 global collaborators.

TCRbeta CDR3 regions were amplified from genomic DNA using the immunoSEQ Assay, a bias-controlled multiplex PCR. Per the original workflow: The number of nucleated cells in each sample was estimated from the amplification of reference gene primers within the assay. To quantify the absolute abundance of each unique TCRbeta CDR3 rearrangement, sequence reads were collapsed and filtered. Productive Simpson clonality was computed per sample as the square root of Simpson's diversity index over productive rearrangements. Here the immuneACCESS table is served through TCRdb, limited to in-frame sequences with V and J called. Missing clones are a known gap in these copies; in checked studies unresolved V genes cover under half, and the rest lacks a known reason. The V and J calls and clone size are taken from that table; D and trimming were inferred from the DNA. The sample table holds under 350,000 clones, of which 83% were seen once. Clones ranked in the top ten supply over 9% of the sample.

Summary of the overall study and its limitations: The amount of clinical and demographic metadata varied by source and participant and was provided uncurated.

This receptor chain uses TRBV28 and TRBJ1-6; TRBD1 matches 9 bases in the middle. This clonotype was obtained from a woman aged 45-59 years who had recovered from COVID-19. The sequenced sample was peripheral blood. The nucleotide sequence reads as follows: TGTGCCAGCAGTGGGGACAGGGAACTTTCACCCCTCCACTTT. This yields the protein CASSGDRELSPLHF.